Presented here are 22 T cell receptor beta chains from one specimen sequenced in a study of T cell repertoires in cytomegalovirus infection. TCRdb processed the reads anew with MiXCR; each CDR3 protein has one entry. The sample has roughly 300,000 distinct CDR3 sequences; about a quarter are singletons. Input material: PBMCs. These TCRs come from a human donor in good health (CMV status not recorded). Some clones in this sample may be carry-over from other donors' samples.

This clonotype occurred many times. J is TRBJ2-7 and V is TRBV6-2 or TRBV6-3; tentatively, D is TRBD1 (6 bases). Germline V gives CDR1 MNHEY, CDR2 SVGEGT. Between the trimmed V and J ends, which lost 6 bases and 2 bases, there was a span of 14 bases. The CDR3 is 14 amino acids. This CDR3 is CASSLRRGTYEQYF. CDR3 DNA sequence: TGTGCCAGCAGCCTCCGCAGGGGTACCTACGAGCAGTACTTC.

V and J are TRBV7-9 and TRBJ2-1; 10 nucleotides line up with TRBD1. The germline gives CDR1 SEHNR, CDR2 FQNEAQ (reference sequence). V was pared by 0 bases and J by 5 bases, with 4 bases of the junction left unmatched. The CDR3 loop spans 16 amino acids. The CDR3 is CASSLALDRGNNEQFF. CDR3 bases: TGTGCCAGCAGCTTAGCGCTGGACAGGGGGAACAATGAGCAGTTCTTC. Supplemented by reference TRBV7-9 and TRBJ2-1, the full variable domain reads DTGVSQNPRHKITKRGQNVTFRCDPISEHNRLYWYRQTLGQGPEFLTYFQNEAQLEKSRLLSDRFSAERPKGSFSTLEIQRTEQGDSAMYLCASSLALDRGNNEQFFGPGTRLTVL.

The DNA for the CDR3 is TGCGCCAGCAGTGGGCCGGGTCCCCCCTACGAGCAGTACTTC. It is translated as CASSGPGPPYEQYF. The chain uses TRBV10-2 and TRBJ2-7; D ambiguous. Germline values: CDR1 WSHSY, CDR2 SAAADI. This CDR3 is 14 amino acids long. Trimming left V 4 bases short and J 2 bases short, with 12 bases between.

This clonotype was counted ten times or more. In DNA form, the CDR3 reads TGTGCCAGCTCACGAGGCGAGGGGACCCAGTACTTC. Translated: CASSRGEGTQYF. The rearrangement links TRBV11-2 to TRBJ2-5; D is perhaps TRBD2 (5 bases). CDR1 is SGHAT, CDR2 FQNNGV, per germline. V shed 8 bases and J shed 7 bases, with 14 bases lying between them. The CDR3 runs to 12 residues.

This clonotype was found a few times. The chain couples TRBV7-2 to TRBJ2-3, with D perhaps matching TRBD1 (5 bases). Germline assignment: CDR1 SGHTA and CDR2 FQGNSA. The germline V and J ends were trimmed by 1 base and 5 bases, with 19 bases remaining between them. This CDR3 contains 17 residues. The CDR3 DNA sequence: TGTGCCAGCAGCTTAGAAAGGGTCCTCTCTCAGGGAGATACGCAGTATTTT. Amino acid sequence: CASSLERVLSQGDTQYF.

This clonotype was counted a few times. The chain links TRBV7-2 to TRBJ2-1; D ambiguous. CDR1 and CDR2 from the germline V gene are SGHTA and FQGNSA. The CDR3 is 12 residues long. The V end lost 5 bases, the J end lost 10 bases, and 12 bases lay between the germline ends. The CDR3 loop is CASSPWKGEQFF. The DNA of the CDR3 is TGTGCCAGCAGCCCCTGGAAAGGCGAGCAGTTCTTC.

The rearrangement uses TRBV30 and TRBJ2-5; 11 nucleotides match TRBD2. Germline V gene sequence: CDR1 GTSNPN, CDR2 SVGIG (reference sequence). CDR3 length: 15 residues. V dropped 0 bases and J dropped 5; count of bases not matched to a gene: 5. CDR3 nucleotides: TGTGCCTGGAGTGTCCGGACTAGCGGGTTGGAGACCCAGTACTTC. Translating it yields CAWSVRTSGLETQYF. The complete variable domain, with remaining parts taken from reference TRBV30 and TRBJ2-5, reads SQTIHQWPATLVQPVGSPLSLECTVEGTSNPNLYWYRQAAGRGLQLLFYSVGIGQISSEVPQNLSASRPQDRQFILSSKKLLLSDSGFYLCAWSVRTSGLETQYFGPGTRLLVL.

This clonotype was observed many times. The chain links TRBV12-3 or TRBV12-4 to TRBJ1-2; no clear D. The CDR3 sequence is 15 residues long. Between the trimmed V and J ends, which lost 5 bases and 4 bases, there was a span of 17 bases. CDR3 amino acids: CASSPAGGHGYGYTF. CDR3 DNA sequence: TGTGCCAGCAGTCCCGCCGGTGGGCATGGCTATGGCTACACCTTC.

This clonotype has ten or more counts. The rearrangement joins TRBV7-2 to TRBJ2-7, with 9 nucleotides matching TRBD2. The germline gives CDR1 SGHTA, CDR2 FQGNSA. There are 13 residues in the CDR3. Trimming took 6 bases from V and 7 from J; bases not matched to a gene: 7. CDR3 nucleotides: TGTGCCAGCAGGATAGCGGGAGTGGGTGAGCAGTACTTC. Translated, it gives CASRIAGVGEQYF.

This clonotype has just a few counts. The V and J genes are TRBV2 and TRBJ1-1; D is unresolved. There are 13 residues in the CDR3. The V gene's germline CDR1 is SNHLY and CDR2 FYNNEI. The ends were cut back, 4 bases at V and 1 base at J, with 7 bases in the middle. CDR3 DNA sequence: TGTGCCAGCAGTGTTTTGGAGAACACTGAAGCTTTCTTT. Translated, it gives CASSVLENTEAFF.

The V gene is TRBV5-1, the J gene TRBJ2-7, with D perhaps matching TRBD1 (6 bases). V was trimmed by 0 bases and J by 5 bases, leaving 18 bases between them. The CDR3 covers 16 residues. Germline-derived CDR1 and CDR2 are SGHRS and YFSETQ. CDR3 in amino acids: CASSLAVGDRTHEQYF. The CDR3 DNA reads as TGCGCCAGCAGCTTGGCCGTCGGAGACAGGACCCACGAGCAGTACTTC.

The sample holds many counts of this clonotype. The genes are TRBV7-3 and TRBJ1-2; TRBD1 is a possible D gene (5 bases). Germline loops: CDR1 SGHTA, CDR2 FQGTGA. Trimming shortened V by 5 bases and J by 3 bases, and 16 bases separated the two germline ends. The CDR3 totals 15 residues. The CDR3 DNA reads TGTGCCAGCAGCATTTCCGGGACGGCGGACTATGGCTACACCTTC. As protein: CASSISGTADYGYTF.

This clonotype showed up just a few times. CDR3 DNA: TGTGCCAGCAGCTTAGGACTCCCGGCTAATGAAAAACTGTTTTTT. It specifies CASSLGLPANEKLFF. The rearrangement joins TRBV7-9 to TRBJ1-4; D gene unclear. The length of the CDR3 is 15 residues. V was cut by 1 base and J by 3 bases, with 9 bases left in between. The germline V gene has CDR1 SEHNR and CDR2 FQNEAQ (reference sequence).

This clonotype occurred many times. The chain couples TRBV6-2 or TRBV6-3 to TRBJ2-1, with 10 bases that match TRBD2. The trim removed 6 bases at V and 3 bases at J, leaving 5 bases unmatched. Germline V gene sequence: CDR1 MNHEY, CDR2 SVGEGT. CDR3 length equals 15 residues. The CDR3 protein is CASRRLAGNYNEQFF. In nucleotides, the CDR3 is TGTGCCAGCAGGAGACTAGCGGGCAACTACAATGAGCAGTTCTTC.

The sample holds a few counts of this clonotype. The V and J genes are TRBV19 and TRBJ1-1; TRBD1 agrees at 12 bases. Germline V gene lookup returns CDR1 LNHDA and CDR2 SQIVND (reference sequence). The trim removed 5 bases at V and 2 bases at J, leaving 18 bases unmatched. The CDR3 loop spans 20 amino acids. The CDR3 coding sequence is TGTGCCAGTAGTTCCCGCGGGACAGGGGGCGCGAGGGGATTCAACACTGAAGCTTTCTTT. Amino acid sequence: CASSSRGTGGARGFNTEAFF.

This clonotype showed up just a few times. V usage is TRBV29-1 and J usage is TRBJ1-1, with a tentative D call TRBD1 (6 bases). This CDR3 is built from 15 residues. V gave up 7 bases and J gave up 8 bases, with 26 bases separating them. The germline gives CDR1 SQVTM, CDR2 ANQGSEA. The CDR3, as DNA: TGCAGCGGCCGGAGGGGGGGAGGGGGTCCGTCCGAAGCTTTCTTT. It yields the protein CSGRRGGGGPSEAFF.

There are many counts of this clonotype. The chain has TRBV5-1 and TRBJ1-2; 9 bases map to TRBD1. Trimming took 4 bases from V and 2 from J; bases not matched to a gene: 3. The CDR3 runs to 14 residues. Germline CDR1 SGHRS, CDR2 YFSETQ. The CDR3 nucleotides read TGCGCCAGCAGCCCCGGGACAGGGAACTATGGCTACACCTTC. Its protein product is CASSPGTGNYGYTF.

The chain joins TRBV11-2 to TRBJ2-7; no definite D call. The V and J ends lost 3 bases and 4 bases respectively, with 10 bases between them. Germline V CDR1 and CDR2: SGHAT, FQNNGV. The CDR3 sequence is 13 residues long. The CDR3 DNA sequence: TGTGCCAGCAGCTTCTTAGGCGAATACGAGCAGTACTTC. It is translated as CASSFLGEYEQYF.

This clonotype has at least ten counts. This chain connects TRBV7-2 to TRBJ2-2, with TRBD2 identical over 7 bases. With V trimmed by 1 base and J by 3 bases, 5 bases remained unmatched. The CDR3 has 16 amino acids. The germline V gene encodes CDR1 SGHTA and CDR2 FQGNSA. Here the CDR3 reads CASSLVAGIDTGELFF. The CDR3 DNA is TGTGCCAGCAGCTTAGTAGCGGGTATAGACACCGGGGAGCTGTTTTTT.

In its sample, this clonotype was seen a few times. V and J are TRBV7-4 and TRBJ1-2; no clear D gene. This CDR3 has 15 residues. Germline V gene data show CDR1 as SGHVT and CDR2 as SQSDAQ. The V gene lost 5 bases and the J gene lost 1 base, with 14 bases spanning the gap. In DNA form, the CDR3 reads TGTGCCAGCAGCCAAGGCAGATCAGTTAACTATGGCTACACCTTC. Its translation: CASSQGRSVNYGYTF.

The chain joins TRBV28 to TRBJ1-2; D is undetermined. This CDR3 has 14 amino acids. Trimming shortened V by 5 bases and J by 4 bases, and 14 bases separated the two germline ends. The germline V gene has CDR1 MDHEN and CDR2 SYDVKM. The CDR3 sequence is CASSPLDRFYGYTF. The CDR3 nucleotides are TGTGCCAGCAGTCCCCTGGATAGATTCTATGGCTACACCTTC.

A single count supports this clonotype. The gene calls are TRBV7-2 and TRBJ2-2, with a possible D match to TRBD2 (5 bases). Germline V lookup: CDR1 SGHTA, CDR2 FQGNSA. The length of the CDR3 is 15 residues. Trimming removed 2 bases from V and 0 bases from J, with 7 bases in between. For the CDR3, the DNA is TGTGCCAGCAGCTTACGGACTTCGAACACCGGGGAGCTGTTTTTT. It codes for CASSLRTSNTGELFF.